Presented here are 8 T cell receptor beta chains from one specimen sequenced in a study of T cells in Graves' hyperthyroidism and ophthalmopathy. TCR beta CDR3 sequences were amplified from RNA transcripts. When the TCR CDR3 underwent first-round RT-PCR, the HTBI primer set was used. One entry per CDR3 protein, called by TCRdb with MiXCR from the multiplex PCR reads. In the table there are 620,000 or so distinct CDR3 sequences, approximately 14% of which are singletons. The sequenced sample consisted of blood. Source of these receptors: a woman aged 45-65 years with Graves' ophthalmopathy.

The gene calls are TRBV11-1 and TRBJ1-1; D is ambiguous. Per the germline V gene, CDR1 is SGHAT and CDR2 is FQDESV (reference sequence). Between the trimmed V and J ends, which lost 4 bases and 11 bases, there was a span of 14 bases. There are 12 residues in the CDR3. CDR3 region: CASSSSELVAFF. CDR3 in DNA: TGTGCCAGCAGCTCAAGCGAGTTAGTGGCTTTCTTT.

This clonotype was detected ten times or more. The rearrangement uses TRBV29-1 and TRBJ2-1; maybe TRBD2 (5 bases). Between the trimmed V and J ends, which lost 0 bases and 7 bases, there was a span of 13 bases. From germline, CDR1 is SQVTM and CDR2 ANQGSEA. This CDR3 has 14 amino acids. The CDR3, as DNA: TGCAGCGTTGAAGATCGAGGGTTGGGGAATGAGCAGTTCTTC. This encodes CSVEDRGLGNEQFF.

This clonotype has ten or more counts. This chain uses TRBV7-9 with TRBJ2-7; 7 bases agree with TRBD1. V shed 1 base, J shed 6 bases, and the junction held 3 bases outside the gene matches. Germline V gene lookup returns CDR1 SEHNR and CDR2 FQNEAQ (reference sequence). The CDR3 loop spans 13 amino acids. CDR3 residues: CASSLEDRVEQYF. In DNA, the CDR3 is TGTGCCAGCAGCTTAGAAGACAGGGTCGAGCAGTACTTC.

The sample holds a few counts of this clonotype. CDR3 protein: CASSTSSGTPTGELFF. CDR3 nucleotides: TGTGCCAGTAGTACCTCCTCCGGGACACCGACCGGGGAGCTGTTTTTT. V usage is TRBV19 and J usage is TRBJ2-2; D might be TRBD1 (6 bases). Trimming cost V 4 bases and J 5 bases, with 17 bases left between them. The CDR3 runs to 16 residues. Germline V lookup: CDR1 LNHDA, CDR2 SQIVND (reference sequence).

This clonotype occurred a few times. V usage is TRBV4-3 and J usage is TRBJ2-1; 11 bases match TRBD1. The V gene's germline CDR1 is LGHNA and CDR2 YSLEER. The ends lost 3 bases at V and 7 bases at J; junction bases unmatched: 8. The CDR3 loop spans 16 amino acids. The CDR3 reads CASSQRTGTGGNEQFF. CDR3 DNA: TGCGCCAGCAGCCAGAGGACCGGGACAGGGGGAAATGAGCAGTTCTTC.

CDR3 sequence reads: CASRITQVNTEAFF. CDR3 nucleotide sequence: TGTGCCAGCAGGATAACGCAGGTGAACACTGAAGCTTTCTTT. This chain uses TRBV7-2 with TRBJ1-1, with D unclear. Germline values: CDR1 SGHTA, CDR2 FQGNSA. The CDR3 is made up of 14 amino acids. Trimming cost V 6 bases and J 0 bases, with 11 bases left between them.

This clonotype was counted a few times. CDR3 residues: CASSSGGLDTIYF. The CDR3 DNA is TGTGCCAGCAGTTCAGGGGGGCTTGACACCATATATTTT. The rearrangement links TRBV28 to TRBJ1-3; 7 bases agree with TRBD1. Trimming at V came to 4 bases and at J to 8 bases, leaving 5 bases not matched to a gene. The CDR3 sequence is 13 residues long. The V gene's germline CDR1 is MDHEN and CDR2 SYDVKM.

This sequence joins TRBV7-2 and TRBJ2-2; TRBD2 agrees at 10 bases. Germline trimming cut 1 base from V and 6 bases from J; bases unmatched to any gene: 8. The CDR3 has 17 residues. Germline lookup yields CDR1 SGHTA and CDR2 FQGNSA. The CDR3 DNA follows: TGTGCCAGCAGCTTAGTGGGGGTAGCGGGAGGTGCCGGGGAGCTGTTTTTT. Translating it yields CASSLVGVAGGAGELFF.